These T cell receptor beta chains were read from a single sample in a study of OX40 agonist ivuxolimab in advanced cancers. Data came from immunoSEQ multiplex PCR; TCRdb stores just in-frame clones and leaves some out. The sample has approximately 66,000 clones; approximately 88% are singletons. The material sequenced was CD4+ or CD8+ T cells sorted from blood, taken in a trial of the OX40 agonist ivuxolimab. The source of these receptors is an adult with an advanced solid tumor such as melanoma, head and neck, liver or kidney cancer. Each CDR3 is given with its conserved first and last residue. Each record gives: V gene, D gene, clone size, J gene, CDR3 DNA, CDR3 protein. D genes are given only for firm matches. Not every row has a clone size; where given, it reads once, few, many or a size class.

TRBV2	-	few	TRBJ2-3	TGTGCCAGCAGTACAGGGGATACGCAGTATTTT	CASSTGDTQYF
TRBV11-2	-	-	TRBJ1-1	TGTGCCAGCTTGGGAGAGGGGACACTGGTTCCTAAAGCTTTCTTT	CASLGEGTLVPKAFF
TRBV5-1	-	-	TRBJ1-5	TGCGCCAGCAGCTTGTCGGGGCCACATCAGCCCCAGCATTTT	CASSLSGPHQPQHF
TRBV27	-	-	TRBJ2-2	TGTGCCAGCAGCCGCCCGGCGGGCGGGGAGCTGTTTTTT	CASSRPAGGELFF
TRBV7-3	TRBD2	-	TRBJ2-1	TGTGCCAGCAGCTTGGCTAGCGGGGTACCCTACAATGAGCAGTTCTTC	CASSLASGVPYNEQFF
TRBV5-1	-	-	TRBJ2-5	TGCGCCAGCAGCTTGGAGGGGTTGGGGGAGACCCAGTACTTC	CASSLEGLGETQYF
TRBV7-2	-	-	TRBJ2-2	TGTGCCAGCAGCCCGGGACGTGGGACCGGGGAGCTGTTTTTT	CASSPGRGTGELFF
TRBV6-1	-	-	TRBJ1-5	TGTGCCAGCAGTGAGGGAGTCCCTTATCAGCCCCAGCATTTT	CASSEGVPYQPQHF
TRBV2	-	-	TRBJ2-2	TGTGCCAGCAGTTCCTACACCGGGGAGCTGTTTTTT	CASSSYTGELFF
TRBV27	TRBD1	-	TRBJ1-3	TGTGCCAGCAGGGCCCGGACAGGGGATGGAAACACCATATATTTT	CASRARTGDGNTIYF
TRBV5-1	TRBD1	-	TRBJ1-1	TGCGCCAGCAGCTTCAGCGACAGGGTCTTCGATACCACTGAAGCTTTCTTT	CASSFSDRVFDTTEAFF
TRBV7-9	-	-	TRBJ1-5	TGTGCCAGCAGCTTTAGCAATCAGCCCCAGCATTTT	CASSFSNQPQHF
TRBV6-1	-	-	TRBJ2-7	TGTGCCACCCGTCCCCCGGGGAGTAGCTCCTACGAGCAGTACTTC	CATRPPGSSSYEQYF
TRBV5-1	-	-	TRBJ2-4	TGCGCCAGCAGCTTGGACGGACAGGGAGGGGTCAACATTCAGTACTTC	CASSLDGQGGVNIQYF
TRBV13	-	-	TRBJ2-7	TGTGCCAGCAGCTTTAAATACGAGCAGTACTTC	CASSFKYEQYF
TRBV9	-	once	TRBJ1-1	TGTGCCAGCAGCTCCCACGTGGGGAACACTGAAGCTTTCTTT	CASSSHVGNTEAFF